The 14 T cell receptor beta chains given below trace back to one sample, sequenced in a study of PD-1 blockade in classical Hodgkin lymphoma. Every patient relapsed after autologous stem cell transplantation, and brentuximab vedotin exposure varied. Only in-frame clones appear in the TCRdb table, and some are missing; sequencing was by immunoSEQ multiplex PCR. The profile shows about 100,000 clones, roughly 91% of them singletons. The material was peripheral blood mononuclear cells (PBMCs), obtained before the second cycle of nivolumab. These receptor sequences come from a human donor with classical Hodgkin lymphoma.

CDR3 loop: CASSRDRVRGYTF. In DNA form, the CDR3 reads TGTGCCAGTAGTAGAGACAGGGTACGAGGCTACACCTTC. The V and J genes are TRBV19 and TRBJ1-2; 7 bases align to TRBD1. The CDR3 totals 13 residues. Germline CDR1 is LNHDA and CDR2 is SQIVND (reference sequence). J gave up 8 bases and V 4 bases, and 7 bases lay outside the gene matches.

As for this clone: Additional DNA sequences in this sample encode the identical CDR3. The J gene is TRBJ2-6, the V gene TRBV19; D not resolved. Germline V gives CDR1 LNHDA, CDR2 SQIVND (reference sequence). The germline V and J ends were trimmed by 3 bases and 0 bases, with 3 bases remaining between them. The CDR3 has 14 amino acids. CDR3 bases: TGTGCCAGTAGTATTGGCTCTGGGGCCAACGTCCTGACTTTC. As protein: CASSIGSGANVLTF.

This clone appeared a single time. The chain combines TRBV29-1 with TRBJ2-1; TRBD1 might be the D (6 bases). This CDR3 spans 12 amino acids. V was trimmed by 7 bases and J by 6 bases, leaving 13 bases between them. Per germline, CDR1 SQVTM and CDR2 ANQGSEA. The CDR3 DNA reads TGCAGCGCCGGACGACAGGCCAATGAGCAGTTCTTC. Translated, it gives CSAGRQANEQFF.

In this sample, this clone turned up a few times. The chain has TRBV4-3 and TRBJ1-6, with D unclear. Germline lookup yields CDR1 LGHNA and CDR2 YSLEER. The CDR3 length is 15 residues. Trimming took off 4 bases at V and 10 bases at J, with 17 bases between the two ends. The CDR3 DNA is TGCGCCAGCAGCCCCTCCGGGGAGATGGGGTCACCCCTCCACTTT. This sequence encodes CASSPSGEMGSPLHF.

The gene calls are TRBV9 and TRBJ2-2; possibly TRBD1 for D (5 bases). The CDR3 runs to 17 residues. In germline, CDR1 is SGDLS, CDR2 YYNGEE. V lost 3 bases, J lost 2 bases, and 17 bases lay in between. The DNA for the CDR3 is TGTGCCAGCAGCGAGGGGTTGAAGCAGGGCAACACCGGGGAGCTGTTTTTT. Its protein product is CASSEGLKQGNTGELFF.

The CDR3 DNA is TGCGCCAGCAGCCGCCAAACAGGTTCGGGGACCCAGTACTTC. Encoded protein: CASSRQTGSGTQYF. V usage is TRBV5-1 and J usage is TRBJ2-5; D possibly corresponds to TRBD1 (5 bases). V dropped 4 bases and J dropped 7 bases, with 17 bases sitting between them. The germline V gene has CDR1 SGHRS and CDR2 YFSETQ. The CDR3 length is 14 residues.

This chain connects TRBV9 to TRBJ2-6, with D uncertain. CDR3 length: 17 amino acids. Germline assignment: CDR1 SGDLS and CDR2 YYNGEE. The V gene lost 1 base and the J gene lost 0 bases, with 11 bases spanning the gap. The chain's CDR3 is CASSVRRQSSGANVLTF. CDR3 bases: TGTGCCAGCAGCGTAAGACGGCAAAGCTCTGGGGCCAACGTCCTGACTTTC.

CDR3 sequence: CASGSPMNTEAFF. The CDR3 coding sequence is TGTGCTAGTGGTTCCCCGATGAACACTGAAGCTTTCTTT. The rearrangement links TRBV12-5 to TRBJ1-1; D unclear. This CDR3 is 13 amino acids long. Trimming took 4 bases from V and 0 from J, leaving 6 bases between them. Germline loops: CDR1 LGHNT, CDR2 FRNRAP. The variable domain in full, with the rest retrieved from reference TRBV12-5 and TRBJ1-1, is DARVTQTPRHKVTEMGQEVTMRCQPILGHNTVFWYRQTMMQGLELLAYFRNRAPLDDSGMPKDRFSAEMPDATLATLKIQPSEPRDSAVYFCASGSPMNTEAFFGQGTRLTVV.

V usage is TRBV6-5 and J usage is TRBJ2-3, with a tentative D call TRBD2 (5 bases). The CDR3 extends over 13 amino acids. V gave up 0 bases and J gave up 5 bases, with 6 bases separating them. In germline, CDR1 is MNHEY, CDR2 SVGAGI. The CDR3 is CASSYSSEDTQYF. The CDR3 DNA reads as TGTGCCAGCAGTTACTCTAGCGAAGATACGCAGTATTTT.

The chain links TRBV4-2 to TRBJ1-6, with no clear D. V lost 4 bases and J lost 10, with 14 bases in between. Germline V gives CDR1 LGHNA, CDR2 YNFKEQ. The CDR3 extends over 14 amino acids. The CDR3 spells CASSPAGLGSPLHF. CDR3 nucleotides: TGTGCCAGCAGCCCAGCGGGTTTAGGGTCACCCCTCCACTTT.

This chain links TRBV19 with TRBJ1-4, with D possibly TRBD1 on 6 matching bases. The CDR3 has 15 amino acids. V was cut by 0 bases and J by 7 bases, with 12 bases left in between. The germline CDR1 and CDR2 sequences are LNHDA and SQIVND (reference sequence). DNA of the CDR3: TGTGCCAGTAGTATAGAGGGGGCCTTGGGTGAAAAACTGTTTTTT. This sequence encodes CASSIEGALGEKLFF.

The chain couples TRBV15 to TRBJ2-3, with no clear D. The germline V gene has CDR1 LNHNV and CDR2 YYDKDF (reference sequence). The CDR3 is made up of 17 amino acids. The germline V and J ends were trimmed by 0 bases and 5 bases, with 18 bases remaining between them. CDR3 residues: CATSRDSLTLTRDTQYF. As DNA, the CDR3 is TGTGCCACCAGCAGAGATAGTCTAACCCTCACACGAGATACGCAGTATTTT.

In its sample, this clone was seen once. This rearrangement joins TRBV5-1 to TRBJ1-6; D not certain. The CDR3 has 16 amino acids. Germline lookup yields CDR1 SGHRS and CDR2 YFSETQ. Trimming took off 4 bases at V and 7 bases at J, with 18 bases between the two ends. The DNA for the CDR3 is TGCGCCAGCAGCCCGCGGGTCCTCTTCCCCAATTCACCCCTCCACTTT. Translation gives CASSPRVLFPNSPLHF.

The rearrangement links TRBV5-4 to TRBJ1-1; no clear D. The germline V gene has CDR1 SGHNT and CDR2 YYREEE (reference sequence). The CDR3 runs 17 residues. Trimming cost V 0 bases and J 4 bases, with 19 bases left between them. This chain's CDR3 is CASSLVLGGRLSTEAFF. CDR3 DNA sequence: TGTGCCAGCAGCTTGGTTTTGGGCGGACGGTTGAGCACTGAAGCTTTCTTT.